The rows below give T cell receptor beta chains drawn from one sample of a study of cytomegalovirus exposure and HLA in healthy donors. The table came from immunoSEQ multiplex PCR; TCRdb's copy has only in-frame clones and leaves some out. Counted here are some 170,000 clones, over 75% occurring once; the ten biggest clones make up nearly 6.5%. Material for sequencing was PBMCs. These receptors all come from a middle-aged man in good health and CMV-seropositive. CDR3s include the opening cysteine and the closing phenylalanine or tryptophan. Each record gives: D gene, clone size, V gene, J gene, CDR3 protein, CDR3 DNA. The D gene is left open where the match is weak. For some rows the clone size is stated as once, few or many, or as a class when expanded; others skip it.

NA	NA	TRBV19	TRBJ1-5	CASSIQDSNQPQHF	TGTGCCAGTAGTATACAGGATAGCAATCAGCCCCAGCATTTT
TRBD1	NA	TRBV28	TRBJ1-2	CASSLGTADNYGYTF	TGTGCCAGCAGTTTAGGGACAGCTGATAACTATGGCTACACCTTC
NA	NA	TRBV30	TRBJ1-2	CAWRRGGSYGYTF	TGTGCCTGGAGGAGGGGGGGGAGCTATGGCTACACCTTC
NA	NA	TRBV7-5	TRBJ2-3	CARSKVTGTSGMPDTQYF	TGTGCCAGAAGTAAAGTCACCGGGACTAGCGGGATGCCAGATACGCAGTATTTT
NA	NA	TRBV5-4	TRBJ1-1	CASHRGGHNTEAFF	TGTGCCAGCCATAGGGGAGGGCACAACACTGAAGCTTTCTTT
TRBD1	NA	TRBV6-5	TRBJ1-2	CASSPTGGLSYGYTF	TGTGCCAGCAGCCCGACAGGGGGCCTTAGCTATGGCTACACCTTC
NA	once	TRBV2	TRBJ1-3	CASSGVRTGNTIYF	TGTGCCAGCAGTGGGGTCAGGACTGGAAACACCATATATTTT
TRBD2	NA	TRBV7-2	TRBJ2-5	CASSLVAGLDETQYF	TGTGCCAGCAGCTTAGTAGCGGGATTAGACGAGACCCAGTACTTC
NA	once	TRBV29-1	TRBJ1-5	CSVVTGRGQPQHF	TGCAGCGTTGTAACAGGGAGAGGGCAGCCCCAGCATTTT
NA	NA	TRBV5-1	TRBJ2-3	CASSPGGTSTDTQYF	TGCGCCAGCAGCCCTGGGGGGACTAGCACAGATACGCAGTATTTT
TRBD2	NA	TRBV4-2	TRBJ2-2	CASSIRTSRNTGELFF	TGTGCCAGCAGCATCCGGACTAGCAGAAACACCGGGGAGCTGTTTTTT
NA	NA	TRBV19	TRBJ1-5	CASSIEGGPNQPQHF	TGTGCCAGTAGTATAGAAGGAGGCCCCAATCAGCCCCAGCATTTT
NA	NA	TRBV27	TRBJ1-2	CASRSDRRNYGYTF	TGTGCCAGCAGGTCCGACAGGCGTAACTATGGCTACACCTTC
NA	NA	TRBV19	TRBJ1-2	CASSIQTGNGYTF	TGTGCCAGTAGTATCCAGACGGGGAATGGCTACACCTTC
NA	NA	TRBV18	TRBJ1-2	CASSPSFSGRNGYTF	TGTGCCAGCTCACCTTCATTCTCGGGAAGAAACGGCTACACCTTC
NA	NA	TRBV2	TRBJ2-5	CASSPAAAQETQYF	TGTGCCAGCAGTCCCGCGGCAGCTCAAGAGACCCAGTACTTC
TRBD1	NA	TRBV6-5	TRBJ1-3	CASSTPGQGANTIYF	TGTGCCAGCAGTACCCCAGGACAGGGCGCAAACACCATATATTTT
TRBD2	NA	TRBV28	TRBJ2-7	CASRSASGVYEQYF	TGTGCCAGCCGCTCGGCTAGCGGGGTGTACGAGCAGTACTTC
NA	NA	TRBV7-6	TRBJ2-1	CASSPRDSSLYNEQFF	TGTGCCAGCAGCCCGAGGGACTCCTCTCTCTACAATGAGCAGTTCTTC
NA	once	TRBV27	TRBJ1-5	CASSLGGYQPQHF	TGTGCCAGCAGTTTAGGGGGCTATCAGCCCCAGCATTTT
NA	NA	TRBV29-1	TRBJ2-7	CSVDKPGGYEQYF	TGCAGCGTTGATAAACCCGGCGGTTACGAGCAGTACTTC
NA	NA	TRBV19	TRBJ2-3	CASSSWGHSETQYF	TGTGCCAGTAGCTCCTGGGGACACTCAGAAACGCAGTATTTT
TRBD1	NA	TRBV7-2	TRBJ1-1	CASSWTGVRNTEAFF	TGTGCCAGCAGCTGGACAGGGGTGAGGAACACTGAAGCTTTCTTT
NA	NA	TRBV7-3	TRBJ1-5	CASSLSAGQPQHF	TGTGCCAGCAGCTTATCCGCGGGGCAGCCCCAGCATTTT
NA	NA	TRBV28	TRBJ2-7	CASRERGKTYEQYF	TGTGCCAGCAGGGAGAGGGGGAAAACCTACGAGCAGTACTTC
TRBD2	NA	TRBV7-9	TRBJ2-5	CASSLVRSAGATQETQYF	TGTGCCAGCAGCTTAGTACGGTCCGCGGGAGCGACACAAGAGACCCAGTACTTC
TRBD2	NA	TRBV7-8	TRBJ2-7	CASSSGTSGYEQYF	TGTGCCAGCAGCTCCGGGACTAGCGGCTACGAGCAGTACTTC
NA	few	TRBV11-2	TRBJ1-1	CASSLSLNTEAFF	TGTGCCAGCAGCTTATCTTTGAACACTGAAGCTTTCTTT
NA	NA	TRBV6-6	TRBJ1-6	CASRTGLSPLHF	TGTGCCAGCAGAACAGGGCTTTCACCCCTCCACTTT
TRBD2	NA	TRBV11-2	TRBJ2-7	CASSFRRVAGLYEQYF	TGTGCCAGCAGCTTTCGGCGAGTAGCGGGATTGTACGAGCAGTACTTC
NA	NA	TRBV9	TRBJ2-5	CASSEGLGYQGETQYF	TGTGCCAGCAGCGAGGGGTTGGGGTATCAAGGGGAGACCCAGTACTTC
NA	NA	TRBV5-8	TRBJ2-3	CATATGPTDTQYF	TGTGCCACCGCGACAGGCCCCACAGATACGCAGTATTTT
TRBD2	NA	TRBV5-1	TRBJ2-7	CASSANSGPYEQYF	TGCGCCAGCAGCGCCAATAGCGGGCCCTACGAGCAGTACTTC
TRBD1	once	TRBV19	TRBJ1-3	CASSPTGVSGDTIYF	TGTGCCAGTAGTCCTACAGGGGTCTCTGGAGACACCATATATTTT
TRBD1	NA	TRBV9	TRBJ2-7	CASSPRQGIGEQYF	TGTGCCAGCAGCCCCAGACAGGGGATCGGCGAGCAGTACTTC
TRBD1	NA	TRBV6-6	TRBJ2-7	CASSRTGGSYEQYF	TGTGCCAGCAGCAGGACAGGGGGCTCCTACGAGCAGTACTTC